A selection of T cell receptor beta chains follows, all from one sample in a study of T cells after yellow fever vaccination. Each CDR3 protein gets one entry after TCRdb re-called the 5' RACE reads with MiXCR. The data show approximately 510,000 distinct CDR3 sequences, 20% to 25% seen once. Specimen: PBMCs, collected approximately 20 days after the first yellow fever vaccination. All receptors come from a man between 18 and 29 years old who received the YFV17D yellow fever vaccine. Both conserved end residues are part of each CDR3. A D gene is named only where the DNA matches it firmly. For some rows the clone size is stated as once, few or many, or as a class when expanded; others skip it.

CDR3 protein | CDR3 DNA | V gene | D gene | J gene | clone size
CASSQAGQQVNSPLHF | TGCGCCAGCAGTCAGGCGGGACAGCAGGTTAATTCACCCCTCCACTTT | TRBV23-1 | TRBD1 | TRBJ1-6 | many
CASGAGASYEQYF | TGTGCCAGCGGAGCGGGGGCTAGCTACGAGCAGTACTTC | TRBV7-2 | TRBD2 | TRBJ2-7 | few
CARDLGDRGTNTGELFF | TGTGCCAGAGACTTGGGAGACAGGGGTACGAACACCGGGGAGCTGTTTTTT | TRBV2 | TRBD1 | TRBJ2-2 | few
CSAPRQRGEETQYF | TGCAGTGCCCCACGTCAGAGGGGTGAGGAGACCCAGTACTTC | TRBV20-1 | NA | TRBJ2-5 | NA
CASSEGGGGETQYF | TGTGCCAGCAGCGAAGGGGGCGGAGGGGAGACCCAGTACTTC | TRBV7-3 | NA | TRBJ2-5 | NA
CSVAPVYEQFF | TGCAGCGTCGCCCCGGTCTATGAGCAGTTCTTC | TRBV29-1 | NA | TRBJ2-1 | many
CASSPWPAGQTFEAFF | TGTGCCAGCAGCCCTTGGCCGGCAGGGCAGACTTTCGAAGCTTTCTTT | TRBV5-6 | NA | TRBJ1-1 | NA
CASSPAATLAKNIQYF | TGCGCCAGCAGCCCAGCAGCGACGCTAGCCAAAAACATTCAGTACTTC | TRBV5-1 | NA | TRBJ2-4 | few
CASSPDRDQETQYF | TGTGCCAGCAGCCCTGACAGGGATCAAGAGACCCAGTACTTC | TRBV7-3 | TRBD1 | TRBJ2-5 | NA
CASSESSGGPDEQFF | TGTGCCAGCAGTGAGAGTAGCGGGGGTCCGGATGAGCAGTTCTTC | TRBV6-1 | TRBD2 | TRBJ2-1 | many
CAISEPGQDNQPQHF | TGTGCCATCAGTGAGCCGGGACAGGACAATCAGCCCCAGCATTTT | TRBV10-3 | TRBD1 | TRBJ1-5 | few
CASRPGQGFHEQYF | TGTGCCAGCAGGCCGGGACAGGGATTCCACGAGCAGTACTTC | TRBV12-3/TRBV12-4 | TRBD1 | TRBJ2-7 | many
CASRNRLGTGFTGELFF | TGTGCCAGCCGAAACCGACTCGGGACAGGGTTCACCGGGGAGCTGTTTTTT | TRBV6-1 | TRBD1 | TRBJ2-2 | NA
CATSIETGREQYF | TGTGCCACCAGCATCGAGACAGGGCGGGAGCAGTACTTC | TRBV15 | TRBD1 | TRBJ2-7 | few
CASSQYRQGLWTDTQYF | TGTGCCAGCAGCCAGTACCGGCAGGGGTTATGGACAGATACGCAGTATTTT | TRBV4-2 | NA | TRBJ2-3 | NA
CASIQGTNYGYTF | TGTGCCAGTATTCAGGGGACTAACTATGGCTACACCTTC | TRBV12-3/TRBV12-4 | NA | TRBJ1-2 | few
CASSQTPFGQYF | TGTGCCAGCAGTCAAACCCCTTTTGGGCAGTACTTC | TRBV12-3/TRBV12-4 | NA | TRBJ2-7 | NA
CASSEVQNSNQPQHF | TGTGCCAGCAGTGAGGTCCAGAATAGCAATCAGCCCCAGCATTTT | TRBV6-1 | NA | TRBJ1-5 | few